This T cell receptor beta chain stems from a study of T cell responses to AZD1222 COVID-19 vaccine. On this clone itself: The antigen remains unidentified.

The assay was immunoSEQ multiplex PCR, and TCRdb's table has in-frame clones only and misses some. The sample records about 150,000 clones, around nine tenths being singletons. The CDR3 covers 16 residues. V dropped 7 bases and J dropped 6 bases, with 23 bases sitting between them. Germline loops: CDR1 LNHDA, CDR2 SQIVND (reference sequence). Study-level findings and limits: Spike-wide vaccine-associated CD4 TCRs dominated at 160-218 and 743-854. Increased Spike-specific TCR breadth and depth were observed after two AZD1222 doses. The repertoires were collected only after the peak T cell response.

The rearrangement uses TRBV19 and TRBJ2-3, with TRBD2 as a possible D gene (5 bases). The TCR sequence derives from an adult who received the AZD1222 COVID-19 vaccine. The input for sequencing was peripheral blood, taken 28 days after the second AZD1222 dose. This chain's CDR3 is CASTFSALGAGDTQYF. CDR3 nucleotides: TGTGCCAGTACCTTCTCGGCACTGGGAGCCGGCGATACGCAGTATTTT.